A selection of T cell receptor beta chains follows, all from one sample in a study of T cell responses to AZD1222 COVID-19 vaccine. Sequenced by immunoSEQ multiplex PCR; TCRdb stores in-frame clones only, minus some. The table has about 200,000 clones, approximately 94% seen once. The sample consisted of peripheral blood, taken on day 0 of MenACWY control vaccination. These receptors originate from an adult in good health. Each CDR3 is given with its conserved first and last residue. Fields, in order: J gene, V gene, D gene, clone size, CDR3 protein, CDR3 DNA. The D gene is left open where the match is weak. The size field is filled for only some rows; it gives once, few, many or a size class.

TRBJ2-5 | TRBV28 | TRBD1 | - | CASSYSSGGLDRETQYF | TGTGCCAGCAGTTATTCTTCAGGGGGCCTAGACAGGGAGACCCAGTACTTC
TRBJ1-1 | TRBV5-1 | TRBD1 | - | CASSLGDRANTEAFF | TGCGCCAGCAGCTTGGGTGACAGGGCTAACACTGAAGCTTTCTTT
TRBJ1-1 | TRBV18 | TRBD1 | - | CASNPTGGSTEAFF | TGTGCCAGCAACCCGACAGGGGGCAGCACTGAAGCTTTCTTT
TRBJ1-6 | TRBV5-8 | - | - | CASSLTSPLHF | TGTGCCAGCAGCTTGACATCACCCCTCCACTTT
TRBJ1-2 | TRBV28 | - | - | CASRMGQNYGYTF | TGTGCCAGCAGGATGGGACAAAACTATGGCTACACCTTC
TRBJ1-2 | TRBV5-1 | TRBD1 | - | CGSSTQGAYGYTF | TGCGGCAGCAGTACGCAGGGGGCTTATGGCTACACCTTC
TRBJ1-2 | TRBV19 | - | - | CASSVGANYGYTF | TGTGCCAGTAGTGTCGGGGCCAACTATGGCTACACCTTC
TRBJ1-6 | TRBV7-2 | - | once | CASRFATGSSPLHF | TGTGCCAGCAGGTTCGCGACCGGGAGTTCACCCCTCCACTTT
TRBJ2-2 | TRBV29-1 | - | - | CAGQWDTGELFF | TGCGCGGGACAGTGGGACACCGGGGAGCTGTTTTTT
TRBJ1-1 | TRBV4-3 | TRBD1 | - | CASSRGQLNTEAFF | TGCGCCAGCAGCAGGGGACAGTTGAACACTGAAGCTTTCTTT
TRBJ1-3 | TRBV5-1 | - | - | CASSVGDASSGNTIYF | TGCGCCAGCAGCGTGGGGGACGCCTCCTCTGGAAACACCATATATTTT
TRBJ1-2 | TRBV6-5 | - | - | CASSSRDTGTYGYTF | TGTGCCAGCAGTAGTCGGGACACCGGCACCTATGGCTACACCTTC
TRBJ2-3 | TRBV3-1/TRBV3-2 | - | - | CASSFRDEFVTDTQYF | TGTGCCAGCAGCTTCAGGGACGAATTTGTGACAGATACGCAGTATTTT
TRBJ2-5 | TRBV7-9 | - | - | CASSPPETQYF | TGTGCCAGCAGCCCACCAGAGACCCAGTACTTC
TRBJ1-1 | TRBV6-6 | TRBD1 | - | CASSGRGQGATEAFF | TGTGCCAGCAGTGGGAGGGGACAGGGGGCGACTGAAGCTTTCTTT
TRBJ1-5 | TRBV18 | - | - | CASSRGRDEAQHF | TGTGCCAGCTCACGGGGACGGGACGAAGCCCAGCATTTT
TRBJ1-2 | TRBV25-1 | - | - | CASSETADYGYTF | TGTGCCAGCAGTGAAACGGCGGACTATGGCTACACCTTC
TRBJ1-6 | TRBV28 | - | - | CASSLWQYNSPLHF | TGTGCCAGCAGTTTATGGCAATATAATTCACCCCTCCACTTT
TRBJ1-1 | TRBV4-3 | - | - | CASSPGEASAEAFF | TGCGCCAGCAGCCCGGGTGAGGCGAGCGCTGAAGCTTTCTTT
TRBJ2-2 | TRBV20-1 | - | - | CSASAPLSGELFF | TGCAGTGCTAGTGCCCCCCTGTCCGGGGAGCTGTTTTTT
TRBJ1-5 | TRBV10-3 | - | - | CAISTAGNQPQHF | TGTGCCATCAGTACGGCAGGTAATCAGCCCCAGCATTTT
TRBJ2-5 | TRBV5-4 | - | - | CASRYRETQYF | TGTGCCAGCAGATATCGGGAGACCCAGTACTTC
TRBJ1-2 | TRBV10-2 | - | once | CASSDRALGGYTF | TGCGCCAGCAGTGACCGGGCCCTAGGGGGCTACACCTTC
TRBJ1-5 | TRBV27 | - | - | CASSLFADITYSNQPQHF | TGTGCCAGCAGTTTATTTGCAGACATAACTTATAGCAATCAGCCCCAGCATTTT
TRBJ1-2 | TRBV19 | - | - | CASSRGHQGRYGYTF | TGTGCCAGTAGTAGGGGACATCAGGGACGCTATGGCTACACCTTC
TRBJ2-7 | TRBV2 | TRBD2 | - | CASTIGGFPYGEQYF | TGTGCCAGCACCATCGGGGGGTTCCCCTACGGGGAGCAGTACTTC
TRBJ1-2 | TRBV7-2 | - | - | CASSSQGYYGYTF | TGTGCCAGCAGCTCCCAGGGTTACTATGGCTACACCTTC
TRBJ1-6 | TRBV9 | - | - | CASSVEGTNSPLHF | TGTGCCAGCAGCGTAGAAGGGACTAATTCACCCCTCCACTTT